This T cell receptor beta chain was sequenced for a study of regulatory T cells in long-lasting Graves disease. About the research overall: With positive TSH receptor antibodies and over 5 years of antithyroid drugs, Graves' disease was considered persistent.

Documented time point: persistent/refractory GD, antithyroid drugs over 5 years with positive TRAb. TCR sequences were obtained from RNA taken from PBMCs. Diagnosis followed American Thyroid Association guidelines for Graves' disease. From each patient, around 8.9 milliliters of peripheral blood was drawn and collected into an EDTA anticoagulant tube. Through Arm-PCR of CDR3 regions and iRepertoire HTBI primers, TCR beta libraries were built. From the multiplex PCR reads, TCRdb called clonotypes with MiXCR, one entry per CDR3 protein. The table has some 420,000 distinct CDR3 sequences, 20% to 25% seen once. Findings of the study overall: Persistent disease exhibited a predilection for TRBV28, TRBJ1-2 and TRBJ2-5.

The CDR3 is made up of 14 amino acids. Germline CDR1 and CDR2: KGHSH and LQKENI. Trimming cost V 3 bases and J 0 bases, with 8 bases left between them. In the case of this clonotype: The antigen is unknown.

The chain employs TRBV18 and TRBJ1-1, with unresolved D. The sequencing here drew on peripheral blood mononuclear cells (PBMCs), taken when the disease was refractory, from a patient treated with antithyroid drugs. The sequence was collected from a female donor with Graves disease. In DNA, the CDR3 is TGTGCCAGCTCACCCACCCCTTTGAACACTGAAGCTTTCTTT. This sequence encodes CASSPTPLNTEAFF.